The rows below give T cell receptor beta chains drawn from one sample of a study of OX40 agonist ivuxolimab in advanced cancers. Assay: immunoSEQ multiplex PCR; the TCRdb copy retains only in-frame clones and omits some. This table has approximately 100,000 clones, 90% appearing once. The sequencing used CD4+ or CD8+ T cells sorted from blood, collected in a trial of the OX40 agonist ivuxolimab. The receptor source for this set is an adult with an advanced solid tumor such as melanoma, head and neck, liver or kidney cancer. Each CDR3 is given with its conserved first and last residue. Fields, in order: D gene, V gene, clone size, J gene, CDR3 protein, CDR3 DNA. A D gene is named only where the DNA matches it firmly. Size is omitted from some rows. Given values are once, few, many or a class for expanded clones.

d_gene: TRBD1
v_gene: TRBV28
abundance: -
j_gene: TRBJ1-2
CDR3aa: CASSLNRGLGDGYTF
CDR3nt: TGTGCCAGCAGTTTGAACAGGGGGCTAGGGGATGGCTACACCTTC

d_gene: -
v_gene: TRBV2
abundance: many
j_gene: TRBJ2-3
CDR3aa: CASSEERGAGDTQYF
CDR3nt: TGTGCCAGCAGTGAAGAACGGGGGGCGGGAGATACGCAGTATTTT

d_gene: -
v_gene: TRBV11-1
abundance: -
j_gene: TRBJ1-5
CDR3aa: CASSLNLGQPQHF
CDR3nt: TGTGCCAGCAGCTTAAATCTAGGGCAGCCCCAGCATTTT

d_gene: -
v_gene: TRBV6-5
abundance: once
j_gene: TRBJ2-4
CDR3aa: CASSPGLAKNIQYF
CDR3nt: TGTGCCAGCAGCCCGGGACTAGCCAAAAACATTCAGTACTTC

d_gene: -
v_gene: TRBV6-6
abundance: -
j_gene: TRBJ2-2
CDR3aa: CASRKDRNTGELFF
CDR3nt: TGTGCCAGCAGGAAAGACCGAAACACCGGGGAGCTGTTTTTT

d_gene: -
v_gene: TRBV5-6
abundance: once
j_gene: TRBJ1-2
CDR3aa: CASSPRYFHGYTF
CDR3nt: TGTGCCAGCAGCCCCCGGTATTTCCATGGCTACACCTTC

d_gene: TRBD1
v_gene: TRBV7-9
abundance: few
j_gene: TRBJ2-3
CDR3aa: CASSSQGAFTDTQYF
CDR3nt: TGTGCCAGCAGCTCTCAGGGGGCCTTCACAGATACGCAGTATTTT

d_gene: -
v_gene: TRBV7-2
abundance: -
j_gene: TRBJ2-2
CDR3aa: CASSSHMNTGELFF
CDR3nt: TGTGCCAGCAGCTCGCACATGAACACCGGGGAGCTGTTTTTT

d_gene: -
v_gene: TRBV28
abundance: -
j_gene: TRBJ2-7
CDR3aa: CASSSYYEQYF
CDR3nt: TGTGCCAGCAGTTCTTACTACGAGCAGTACTTC

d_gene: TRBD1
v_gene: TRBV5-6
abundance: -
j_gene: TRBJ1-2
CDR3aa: CASSSWTGLRRGYTF
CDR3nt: TGTGCCAGCAGCTCCTGGACAGGACTTAGGCGAGGCTACACCTTC

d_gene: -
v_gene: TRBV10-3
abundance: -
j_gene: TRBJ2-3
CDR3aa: CAISERRSTDTQYF
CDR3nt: TGTGCCATCAGTGAAAGGCGGAGCACAGATACGCAGTATTTT

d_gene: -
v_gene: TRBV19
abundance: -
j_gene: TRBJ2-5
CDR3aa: CASSISRSRSMETQYF
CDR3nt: TGTGCCAGTAGTATCTCGCGGTCTAGGTCCATGGAGACCCAGTACTTC

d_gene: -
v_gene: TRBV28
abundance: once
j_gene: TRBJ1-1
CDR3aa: CATLSPPAYTEAFF
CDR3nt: TGTGCCACCCTTTCCCCCCCCGCGTACACTGAAGCTTTCTTT

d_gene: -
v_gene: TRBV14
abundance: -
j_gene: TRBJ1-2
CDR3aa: CASSQEVGVRYTF
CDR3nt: TGTGCCAGCAGCCAAGAGGTCGGGGTCCGCTACACCTTC

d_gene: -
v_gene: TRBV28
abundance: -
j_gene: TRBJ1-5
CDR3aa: CASSQGPGGNQPQHF
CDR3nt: TGTGCCAGCAGCCAAGGGCCAGGAGGGAATCAGCCCCAGCATTTT

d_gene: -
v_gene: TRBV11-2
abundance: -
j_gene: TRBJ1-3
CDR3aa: CASSSEYRVSGNTIYF
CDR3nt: TGTGCCAGCAGCTCAGAATACCGGGTCTCTGGAAACACCATATATTTT

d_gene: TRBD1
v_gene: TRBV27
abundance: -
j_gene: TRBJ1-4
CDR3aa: CASSILTGGNEKLFF
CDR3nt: TGTGCCAGCAGTATCCTAACAGGGGGGAATGAAAAACTGTTTTTT

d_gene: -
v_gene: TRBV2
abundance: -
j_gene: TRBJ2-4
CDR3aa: CASIPGGSKNIQYF
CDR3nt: TGTGCCAGCATCCCAGGGGGGAGCAAAAACATTCAGTACTTC

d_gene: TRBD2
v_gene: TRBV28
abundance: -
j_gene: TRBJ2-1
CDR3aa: CASSSPASGGHNEQFF
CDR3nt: TGTGCCAGCAGTTCCCCAGCTAGCGGGGGGCACAATGAGCAGTTCTTC

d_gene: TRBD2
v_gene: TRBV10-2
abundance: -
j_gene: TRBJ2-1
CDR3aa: CASSESGGSNEQFF
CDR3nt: TGCGCCAGCAGTGAAAGCGGGGGGAGTAATGAGCAGTTCTTC

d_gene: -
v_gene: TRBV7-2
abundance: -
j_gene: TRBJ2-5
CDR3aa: CASSLAAGRQETQYF
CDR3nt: TGTGCCAGCAGCCTAGCTGCGGGGAGGCAAGAGACCCAGTACTTC

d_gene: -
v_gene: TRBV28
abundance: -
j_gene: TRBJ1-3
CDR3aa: CASSLPEGSGNTIYF
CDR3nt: TGTGCCAGCAGTTTACCCGAGGGGTCTGGAAACACCATATATTTT

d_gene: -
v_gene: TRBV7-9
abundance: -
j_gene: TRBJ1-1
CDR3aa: CTSIPGAMNTEAFF
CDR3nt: TGTACCAGCATTCCGGGGGCCATGAACACTGAAGCTTTCTTT

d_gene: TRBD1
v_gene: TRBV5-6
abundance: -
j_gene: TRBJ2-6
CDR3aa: CASTTKAGGPNVLTF
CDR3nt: TGTGCCAGCACCACTAAAGCAGGGGGCCCCAACGTCCTGACTTTC

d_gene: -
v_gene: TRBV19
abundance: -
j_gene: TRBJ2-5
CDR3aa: CASSKGNRGGVQETQYF
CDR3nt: TGTGCCAGTAGTAAGGGGAACAGGGGGGGAGTCCAAGAGACCCAGTACTTC